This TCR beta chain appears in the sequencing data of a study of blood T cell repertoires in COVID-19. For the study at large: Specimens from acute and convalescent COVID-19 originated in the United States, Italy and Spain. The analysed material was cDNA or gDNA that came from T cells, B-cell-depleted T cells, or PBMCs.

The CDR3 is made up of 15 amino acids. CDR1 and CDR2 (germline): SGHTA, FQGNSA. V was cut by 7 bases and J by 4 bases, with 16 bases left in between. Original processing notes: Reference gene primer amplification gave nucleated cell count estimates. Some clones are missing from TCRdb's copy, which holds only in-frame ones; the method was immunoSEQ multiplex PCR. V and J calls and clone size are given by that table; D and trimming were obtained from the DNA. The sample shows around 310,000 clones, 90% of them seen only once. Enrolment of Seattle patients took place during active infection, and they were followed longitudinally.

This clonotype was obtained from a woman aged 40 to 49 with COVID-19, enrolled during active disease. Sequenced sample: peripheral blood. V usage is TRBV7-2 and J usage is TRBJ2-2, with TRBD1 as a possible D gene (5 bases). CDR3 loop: CASTDKSRITGELFF. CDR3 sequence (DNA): TGTGCCAGCACGGACAAGAGTCGGATCACCGGGGAGCTGTTTTTT. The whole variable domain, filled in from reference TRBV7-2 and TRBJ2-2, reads GAGVSQSPSNKVTEKGKDVELRCDPISGHTALYWYRQSLGQGLEFLIYFQGNSAPDKSGLPSDRFSAERTGGSVSTLTIQRTQQEDSAVYLCASTDKSRITGELFFGEGSRLTVL.